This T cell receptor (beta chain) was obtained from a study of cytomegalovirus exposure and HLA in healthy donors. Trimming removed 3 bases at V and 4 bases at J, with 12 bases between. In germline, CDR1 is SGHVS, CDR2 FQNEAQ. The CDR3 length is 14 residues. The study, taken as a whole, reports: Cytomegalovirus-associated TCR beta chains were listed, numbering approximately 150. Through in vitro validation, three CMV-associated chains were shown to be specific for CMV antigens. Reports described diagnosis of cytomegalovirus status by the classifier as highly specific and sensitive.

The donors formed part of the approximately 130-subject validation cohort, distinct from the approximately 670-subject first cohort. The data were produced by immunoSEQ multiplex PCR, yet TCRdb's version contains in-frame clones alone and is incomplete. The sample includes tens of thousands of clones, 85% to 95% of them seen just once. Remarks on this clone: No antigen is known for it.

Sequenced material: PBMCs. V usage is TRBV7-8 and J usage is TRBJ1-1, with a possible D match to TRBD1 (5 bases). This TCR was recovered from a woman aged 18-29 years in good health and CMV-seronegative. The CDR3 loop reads CASSLSPGITEAFF. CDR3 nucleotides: TGTGCCAGCAGCTTGAGCCCAGGGATCACTGAAGCTTTCTTT.